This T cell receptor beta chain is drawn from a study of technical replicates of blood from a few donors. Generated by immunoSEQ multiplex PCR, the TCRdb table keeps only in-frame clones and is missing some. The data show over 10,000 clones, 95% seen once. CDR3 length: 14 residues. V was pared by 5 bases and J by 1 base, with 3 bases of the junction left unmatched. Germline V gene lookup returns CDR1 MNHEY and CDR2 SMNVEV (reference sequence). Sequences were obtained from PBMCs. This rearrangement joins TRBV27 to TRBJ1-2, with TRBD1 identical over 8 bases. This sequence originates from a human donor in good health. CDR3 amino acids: CASSPDRGNYGYTF. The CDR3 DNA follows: TGTGCCAGCAGTCCCGACAGGGGTAACTATGGCTACACCTTC.